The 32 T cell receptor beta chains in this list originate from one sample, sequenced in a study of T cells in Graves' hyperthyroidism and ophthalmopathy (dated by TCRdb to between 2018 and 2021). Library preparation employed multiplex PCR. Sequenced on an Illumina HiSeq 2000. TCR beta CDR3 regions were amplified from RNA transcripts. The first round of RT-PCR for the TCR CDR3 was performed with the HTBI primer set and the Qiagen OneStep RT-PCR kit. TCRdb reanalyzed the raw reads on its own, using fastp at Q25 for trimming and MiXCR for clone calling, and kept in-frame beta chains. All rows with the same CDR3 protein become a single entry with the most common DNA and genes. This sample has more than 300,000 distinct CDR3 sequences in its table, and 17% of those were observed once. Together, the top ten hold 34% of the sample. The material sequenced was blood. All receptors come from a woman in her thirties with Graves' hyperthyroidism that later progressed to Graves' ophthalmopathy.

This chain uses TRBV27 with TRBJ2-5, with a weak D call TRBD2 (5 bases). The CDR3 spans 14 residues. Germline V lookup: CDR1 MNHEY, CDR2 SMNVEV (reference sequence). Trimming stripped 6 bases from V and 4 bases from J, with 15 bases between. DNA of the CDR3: TGTGCCAGCAGCTCTGTAGTGGGAGTAGAGACCCAGTACTTC. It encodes CASSSVVGVETQYF.

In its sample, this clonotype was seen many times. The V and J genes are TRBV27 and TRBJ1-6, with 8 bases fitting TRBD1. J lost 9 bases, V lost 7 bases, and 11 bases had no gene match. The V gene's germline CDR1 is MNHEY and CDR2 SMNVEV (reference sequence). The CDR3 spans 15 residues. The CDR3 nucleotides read TGTGCCAGCACCGATATAGACAGGGGAGGTTCACCCCTCCACTTT. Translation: CASTDIDRGGSPLHF.

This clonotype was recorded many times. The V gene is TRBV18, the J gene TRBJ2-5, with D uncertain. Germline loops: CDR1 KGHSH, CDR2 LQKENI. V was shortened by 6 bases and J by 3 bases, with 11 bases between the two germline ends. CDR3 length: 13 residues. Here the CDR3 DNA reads TGTGCCAGCTCCAACTGGGGTAAAGAGACCCAGTACTTC. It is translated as CASSNWGKETQYF.

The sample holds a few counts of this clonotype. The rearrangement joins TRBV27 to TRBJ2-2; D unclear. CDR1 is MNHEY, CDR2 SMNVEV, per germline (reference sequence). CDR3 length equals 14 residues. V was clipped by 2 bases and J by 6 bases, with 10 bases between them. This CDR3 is CASSLTLFAGELFF. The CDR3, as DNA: TGTGCCAGCAGTTTAACCTTATTCGCCGGGGAGCTGTTTTTT.

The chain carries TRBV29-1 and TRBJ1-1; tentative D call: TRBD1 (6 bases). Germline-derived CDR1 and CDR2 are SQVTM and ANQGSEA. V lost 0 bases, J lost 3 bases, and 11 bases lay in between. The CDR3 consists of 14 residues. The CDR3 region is CSVEEQGWDTEAFF. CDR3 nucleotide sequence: TGCAGCGTTGAAGAGCAGGGGTGGGACACTGAAGCTTTCTTT.

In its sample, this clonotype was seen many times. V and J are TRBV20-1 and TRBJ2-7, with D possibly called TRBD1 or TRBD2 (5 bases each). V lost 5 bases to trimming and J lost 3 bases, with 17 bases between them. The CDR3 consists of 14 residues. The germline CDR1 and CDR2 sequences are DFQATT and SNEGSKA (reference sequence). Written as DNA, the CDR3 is TGCAGTGCTCCGAGGGACCGCCTTGACTACGAGCAGTACTTC. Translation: CSAPRDRLDYEQYF.

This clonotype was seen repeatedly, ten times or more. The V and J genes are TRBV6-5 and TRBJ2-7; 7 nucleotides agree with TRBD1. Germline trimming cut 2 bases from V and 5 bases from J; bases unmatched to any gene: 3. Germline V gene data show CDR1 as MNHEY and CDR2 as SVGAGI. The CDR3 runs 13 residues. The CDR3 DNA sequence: TGTGCCAGCAGTTACAGGGGGCGAGACGAGCAGTACTTC. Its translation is CASSYRGRDEQYF.

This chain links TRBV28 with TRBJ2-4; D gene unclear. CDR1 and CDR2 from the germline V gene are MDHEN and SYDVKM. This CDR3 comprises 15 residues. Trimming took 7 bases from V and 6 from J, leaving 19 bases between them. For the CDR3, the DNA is TGTGCCAGCAAGGTGGGGTGGCGGCTGGGAAACATTCAGTACTTC. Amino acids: CASKVGWRLGNIQYF.

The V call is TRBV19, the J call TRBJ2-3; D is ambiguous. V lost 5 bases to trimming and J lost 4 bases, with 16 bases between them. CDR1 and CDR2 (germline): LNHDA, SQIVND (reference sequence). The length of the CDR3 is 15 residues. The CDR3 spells CASSLHFPRADTQYF. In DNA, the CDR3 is TGTGCCAGTAGTCTACACTTCCCAAGGGCAGATACGCAGTATTTT.

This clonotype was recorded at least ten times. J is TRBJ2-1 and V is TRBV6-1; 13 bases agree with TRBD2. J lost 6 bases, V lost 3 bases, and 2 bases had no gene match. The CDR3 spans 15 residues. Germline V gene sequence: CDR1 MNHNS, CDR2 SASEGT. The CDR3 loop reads CASSDGLAGANEQFF. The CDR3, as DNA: TGTGCCAGCAGTGACGGACTAGCGGGAGCCAATGAGCAGTTCTTC.

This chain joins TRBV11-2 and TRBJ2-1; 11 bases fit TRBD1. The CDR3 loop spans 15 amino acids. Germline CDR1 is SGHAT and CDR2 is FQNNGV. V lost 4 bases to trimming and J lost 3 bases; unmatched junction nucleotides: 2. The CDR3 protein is CASSWGTGGYNEQFF. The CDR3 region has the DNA TGTGCCAGCAGCTGGGGGACAGGGGGCTACAATGAGCAGTTCTTC.

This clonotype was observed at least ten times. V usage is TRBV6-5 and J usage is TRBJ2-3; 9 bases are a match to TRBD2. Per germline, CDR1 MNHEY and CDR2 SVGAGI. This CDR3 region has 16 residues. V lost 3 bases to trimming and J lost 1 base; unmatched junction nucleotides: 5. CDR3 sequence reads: CASSYIAGDGTDTQYF. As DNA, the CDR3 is TGTGCCAGCAGTTATATAGCGGGAGACGGCACAGATACGCAGTATTTT.

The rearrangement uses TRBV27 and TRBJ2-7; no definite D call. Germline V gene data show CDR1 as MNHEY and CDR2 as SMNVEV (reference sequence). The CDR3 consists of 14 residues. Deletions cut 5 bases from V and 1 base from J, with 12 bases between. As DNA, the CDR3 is TGTGCCAGCAGTAAGGGTCCACCTTCCTACGAGCAGTACTTC. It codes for CASSKGPPSYEQYF.

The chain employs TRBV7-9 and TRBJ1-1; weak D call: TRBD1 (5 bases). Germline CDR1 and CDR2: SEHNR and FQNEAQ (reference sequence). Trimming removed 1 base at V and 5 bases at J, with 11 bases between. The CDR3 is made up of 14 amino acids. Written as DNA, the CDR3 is TGTGCCAGCAGCTTAGAGAGGGGTTGGACTGAAGCTTTCTTT. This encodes CASSLERGWTEAFF.

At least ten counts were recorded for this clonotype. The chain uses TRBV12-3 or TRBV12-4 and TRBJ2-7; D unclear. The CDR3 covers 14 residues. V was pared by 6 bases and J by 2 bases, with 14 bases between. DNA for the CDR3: TGTGCCAGCAGCAAAGACGGACCTACCTACGAGCAGTACTTC. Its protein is CASSKDGPTYEQYF.

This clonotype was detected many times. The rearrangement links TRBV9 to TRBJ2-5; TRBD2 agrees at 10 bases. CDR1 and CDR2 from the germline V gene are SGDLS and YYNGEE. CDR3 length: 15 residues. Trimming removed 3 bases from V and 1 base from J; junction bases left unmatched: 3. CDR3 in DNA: TGTGCCAGCAGCGAGACTAGCGGGCCCCAAGAGACCCAGTACTTC. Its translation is CASSETSGPQETQYF.

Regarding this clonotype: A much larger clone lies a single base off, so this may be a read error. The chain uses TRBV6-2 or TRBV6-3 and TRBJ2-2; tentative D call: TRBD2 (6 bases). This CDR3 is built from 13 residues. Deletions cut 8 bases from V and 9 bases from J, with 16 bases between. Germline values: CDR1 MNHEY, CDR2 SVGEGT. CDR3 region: CASVMGGAWELFF. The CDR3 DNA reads TGTGCCAGCGTTATGGGAGGAGCTTGGGAGCTGTTTTTT.

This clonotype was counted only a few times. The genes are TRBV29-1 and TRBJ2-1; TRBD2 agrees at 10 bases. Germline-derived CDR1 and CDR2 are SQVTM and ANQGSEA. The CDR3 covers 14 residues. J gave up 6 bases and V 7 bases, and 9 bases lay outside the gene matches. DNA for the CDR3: TGCAGCGCCAAACTAGCGGGACCTCCCAATGAGCAGTTCTTC. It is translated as CSAKLAGPPNEQFF.

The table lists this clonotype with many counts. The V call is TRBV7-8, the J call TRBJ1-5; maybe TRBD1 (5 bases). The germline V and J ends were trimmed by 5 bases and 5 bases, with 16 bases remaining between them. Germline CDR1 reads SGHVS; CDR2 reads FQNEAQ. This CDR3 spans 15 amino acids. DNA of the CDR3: TGTGCCAGCAGCCCGGGGACGTACTTCGATCAGCCCCAGCATTTT. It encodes CASSPGTYFDQPQHF.

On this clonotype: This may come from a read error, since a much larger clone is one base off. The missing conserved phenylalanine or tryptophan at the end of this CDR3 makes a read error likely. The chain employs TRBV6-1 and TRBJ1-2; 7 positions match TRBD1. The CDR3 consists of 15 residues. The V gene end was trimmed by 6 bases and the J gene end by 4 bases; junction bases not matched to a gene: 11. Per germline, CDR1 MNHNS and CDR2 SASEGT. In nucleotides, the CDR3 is TGTGCCAGCAGCCCACCGGGACAGCGTCTCTATGGCTACACCCTC. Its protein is CASSPPGQRLYGYTL.

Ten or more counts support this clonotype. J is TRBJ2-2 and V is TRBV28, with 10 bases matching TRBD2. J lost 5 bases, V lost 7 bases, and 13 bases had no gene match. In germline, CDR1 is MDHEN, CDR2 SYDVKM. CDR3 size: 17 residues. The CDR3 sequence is CASTAPSSGSITGELFF. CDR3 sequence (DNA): TGTGCCAGCACTGCGCCCTCTAGCGGGAGTATAACCGGGGAGCTGTTTTTT.

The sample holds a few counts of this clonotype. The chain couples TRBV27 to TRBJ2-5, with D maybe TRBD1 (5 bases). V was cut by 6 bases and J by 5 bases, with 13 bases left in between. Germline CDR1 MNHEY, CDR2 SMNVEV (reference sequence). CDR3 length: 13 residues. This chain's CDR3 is CASSWGLQETQYF. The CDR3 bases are TGTGCCAGCAGCTGGGGCCTACAGGAGACCCAGTACTTC.

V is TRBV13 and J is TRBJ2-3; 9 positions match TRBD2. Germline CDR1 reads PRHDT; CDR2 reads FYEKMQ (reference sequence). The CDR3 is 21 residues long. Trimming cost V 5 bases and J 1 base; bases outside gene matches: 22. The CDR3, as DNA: TGTGCCAGCAGCCTTCCCCTTGGGGGGCGGGGGGGCTTACTTGGCACAGATACGCAGTATTTT. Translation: CASSLPLGGRGGLLGTDTQYF.

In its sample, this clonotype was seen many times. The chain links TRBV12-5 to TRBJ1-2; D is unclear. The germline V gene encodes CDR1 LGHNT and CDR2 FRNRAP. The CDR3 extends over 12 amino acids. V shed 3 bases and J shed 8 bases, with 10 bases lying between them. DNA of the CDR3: TGTGCTAGTGGTTTCCCCCATGGAGGCTACACCTTC. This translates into CASGFPHGGYTF.

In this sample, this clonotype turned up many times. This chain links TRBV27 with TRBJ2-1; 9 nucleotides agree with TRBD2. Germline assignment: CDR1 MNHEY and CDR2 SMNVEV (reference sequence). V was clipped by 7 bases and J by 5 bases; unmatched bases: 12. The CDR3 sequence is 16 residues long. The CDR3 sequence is CASIASRLAGHNEQFF. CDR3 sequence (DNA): TGTGCCAGCATCGCGAGCCGGCTAGCGGGGCACAATGAGCAGTTCTTC.

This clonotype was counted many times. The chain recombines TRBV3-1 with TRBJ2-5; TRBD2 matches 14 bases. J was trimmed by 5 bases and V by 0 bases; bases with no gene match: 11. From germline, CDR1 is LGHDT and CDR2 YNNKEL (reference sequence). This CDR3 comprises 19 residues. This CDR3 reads CASSQEIRTSGRLKETQYF. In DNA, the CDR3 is TGTGCCAGCAGCCAAGAGATTCGGACTAGCGGGAGGCTGAAGGAGACCCAGTACTTC.

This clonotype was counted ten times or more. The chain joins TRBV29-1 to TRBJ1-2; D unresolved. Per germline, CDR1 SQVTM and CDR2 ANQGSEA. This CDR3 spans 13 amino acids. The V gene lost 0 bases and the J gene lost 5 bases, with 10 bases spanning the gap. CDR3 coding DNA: TGCAGCGTTGAAGACCAGTTGGGGTATGGCTACACCTTC. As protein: CSVEDQLGYGYTF.

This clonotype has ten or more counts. The CDR3 spells CSVALGGYEQYF. DNA of the CDR3: TGCAGCGTTGCTCTAGGGGGATACGAGCAGTACTTC. The chain employs TRBV29-1 and TRBJ2-7, with a weak D call TRBD1 (6 bases). The CDR3 loop spans 12 amino acids. CDR1 is SQVTM and CDR2 is ANQGSEA in the germline V gene. V was clipped by 4 bases and J by 4 bases, with 11 bases between them.

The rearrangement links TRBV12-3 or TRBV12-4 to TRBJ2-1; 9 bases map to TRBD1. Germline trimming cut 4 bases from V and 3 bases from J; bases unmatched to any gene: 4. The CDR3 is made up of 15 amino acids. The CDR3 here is CASSYTGGRYNEQFF. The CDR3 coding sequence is TGTGCCAGCAGTTACACAGGGGGCCGCTACAATGAGCAGTTCTTC.

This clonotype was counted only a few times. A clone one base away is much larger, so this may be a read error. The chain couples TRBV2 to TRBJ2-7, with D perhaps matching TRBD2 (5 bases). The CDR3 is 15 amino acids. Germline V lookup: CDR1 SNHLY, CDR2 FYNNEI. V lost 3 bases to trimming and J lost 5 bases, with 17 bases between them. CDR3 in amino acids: CASSDNGVGYHEQYF. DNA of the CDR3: TGTGCCAGCAGTGATAACGGGGTAGGGTACCACGAGCAGTACTTC.

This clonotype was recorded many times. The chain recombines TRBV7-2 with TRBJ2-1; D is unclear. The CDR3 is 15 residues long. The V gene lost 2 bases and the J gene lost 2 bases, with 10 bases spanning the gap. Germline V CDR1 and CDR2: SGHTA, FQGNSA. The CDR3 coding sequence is TGTGCCAGCAGCTTAAATACGATAGCCTACAATGAGCAGTTCTTC. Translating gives CASSLNTIAYNEQFF.

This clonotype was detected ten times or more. The CDR3 sequence: CASSEVVLETQYF. The DNA for the CDR3 is TGTGCCAGCAGTGAAGTGGTTTTGGAGACCCAGTACTTC. The V gene is TRBV2, the J gene TRBJ2-5, with D unclear. The V and J ends lost 1 base and 5 bases respectively, with 8 bases between them. Per the germline V gene, CDR1 is SNHLY and CDR2 is FYNNEI. The CDR3 has 13 amino acids.